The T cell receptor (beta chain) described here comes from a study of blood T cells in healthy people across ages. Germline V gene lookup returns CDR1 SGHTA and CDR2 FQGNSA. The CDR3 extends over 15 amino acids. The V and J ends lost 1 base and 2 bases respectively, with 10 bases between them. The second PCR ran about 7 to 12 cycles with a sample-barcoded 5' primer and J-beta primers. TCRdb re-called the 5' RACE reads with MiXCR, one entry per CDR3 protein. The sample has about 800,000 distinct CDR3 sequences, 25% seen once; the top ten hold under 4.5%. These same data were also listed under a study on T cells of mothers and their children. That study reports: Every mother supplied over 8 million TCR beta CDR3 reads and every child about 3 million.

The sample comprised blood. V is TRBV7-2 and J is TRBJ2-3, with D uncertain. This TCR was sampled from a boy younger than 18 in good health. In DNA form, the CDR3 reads TGTGCCAGCAGCTTAGTTCCACCTACCACAGATACGCAGTATTTT. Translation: CASSLVPPTTDTQYF. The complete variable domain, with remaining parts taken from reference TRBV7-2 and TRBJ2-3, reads GAGVSQSPSNKVTEKGKDVELRCDPISGHTALYWYRQSLGQGLEFLIYFQGNSAPDKSGLPSDRFSAERTGGSVSTLTIQRTQQEDSAVYLCASSLVPPTTDTQYFGPGTRLTVL.